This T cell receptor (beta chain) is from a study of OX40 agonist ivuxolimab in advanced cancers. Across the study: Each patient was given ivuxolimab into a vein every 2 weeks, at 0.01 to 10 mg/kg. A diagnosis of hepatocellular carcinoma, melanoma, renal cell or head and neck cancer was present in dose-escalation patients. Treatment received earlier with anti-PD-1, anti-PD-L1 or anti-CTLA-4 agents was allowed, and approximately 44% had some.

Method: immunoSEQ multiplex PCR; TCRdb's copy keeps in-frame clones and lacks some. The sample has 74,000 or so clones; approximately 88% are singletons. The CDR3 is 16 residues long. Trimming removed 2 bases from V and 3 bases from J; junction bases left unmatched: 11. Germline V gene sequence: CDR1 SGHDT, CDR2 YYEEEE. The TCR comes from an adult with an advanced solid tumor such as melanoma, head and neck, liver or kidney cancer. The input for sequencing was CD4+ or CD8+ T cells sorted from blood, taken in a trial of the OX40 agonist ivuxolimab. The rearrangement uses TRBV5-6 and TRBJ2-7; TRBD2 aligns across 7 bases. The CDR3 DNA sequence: TGTGCCAGCAGCTTATGGGGGGGATCCCTCGTCTACGAGCAGTACTTC. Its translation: CASSLWGGSLVYEQYF.